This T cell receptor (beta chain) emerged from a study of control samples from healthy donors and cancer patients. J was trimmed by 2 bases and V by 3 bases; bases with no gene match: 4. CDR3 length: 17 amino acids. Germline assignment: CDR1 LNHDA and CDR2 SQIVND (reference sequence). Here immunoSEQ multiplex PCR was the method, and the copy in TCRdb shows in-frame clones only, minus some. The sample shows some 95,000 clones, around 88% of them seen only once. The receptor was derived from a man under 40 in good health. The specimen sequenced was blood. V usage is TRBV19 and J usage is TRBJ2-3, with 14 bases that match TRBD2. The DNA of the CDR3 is TGTGCCAGTAGTATCTGGACTAGCGGGAGGAACACAGATACGCAGTATTTT. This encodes CASSIWTSGRNTDTQYF.